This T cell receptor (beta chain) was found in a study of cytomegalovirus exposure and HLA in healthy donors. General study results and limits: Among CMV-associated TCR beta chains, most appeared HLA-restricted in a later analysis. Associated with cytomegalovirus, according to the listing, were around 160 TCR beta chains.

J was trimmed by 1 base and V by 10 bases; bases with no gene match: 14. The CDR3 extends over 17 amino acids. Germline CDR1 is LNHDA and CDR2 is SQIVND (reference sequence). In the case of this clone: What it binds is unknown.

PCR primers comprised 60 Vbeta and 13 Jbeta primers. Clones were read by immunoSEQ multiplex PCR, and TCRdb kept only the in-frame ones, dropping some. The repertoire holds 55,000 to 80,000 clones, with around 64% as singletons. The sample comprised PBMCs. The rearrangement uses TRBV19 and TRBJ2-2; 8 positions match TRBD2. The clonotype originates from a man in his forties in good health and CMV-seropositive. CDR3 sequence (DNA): TGTGCCACCGAAACCACATTCAGCGGGGGGAACACCGGGGAGCTGTTTTTT. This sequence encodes CATETTFSGGNTGELFF.